This TCR beta chain was identified in a study of T cells in Graves' hyperthyroidism and ophthalmopathy. Note on this clonotype: Its antigen is not known. A read error is likely, as this CDR3 ends without the conserved phenylalanine or tryptophan.

Authors of the study amplified TCR beta CDR3 regions from RNA transcripts. A first-round RT-PCR of the TCR CDR3 used the HTBI primer set. In TCRdb, the multiplex PCR reads were re-called with MiXCR into one record per CDR3 protein. This table holds fewer than 750,000 distinct CDR3 sequences, roughly 15% found once. There are 15 residues in the CDR3. Deletions cut 4 bases from V and 7 bases from J, with 20 bases between. Germline V gene data show CDR1 as SGHRS and CDR2 as YFSETQ. Overall study results and limits: Onset of ophthalmopathy came a median around 6.2 months after the model predicted it.

Disease lasting under 3 months, a NOSPECS grade of at least 4, and a Clinical Activity Score of at least 3 were features of the ophthalmopathy patients. Each 10 ml fresh peripheral blood draw supplied the PBMCs. The V and J genes are TRBV5-1 and TRBJ1-2; tentative D call: TRBD1 (6 bases). This TCR came from a woman between 50 and 59 years old with Graves' ophthalmopathy. The sequencing sample was made of blood. CDR3 DNA: TGCGCCAGCAGCCCGCGCCGGACAGAATTCTTTGGCTACACCCTC. Amino acid sequence: CASSPRRTEFFGYTL.